This TCR beta chain is from a study of blood T cells in healthy people across ages. Study at large: Template switching recovered approximately one barcoded beta molecule for every two T cells.

Germline V CDR1 and CDR2: MNHEY, SMNVEV (reference sequence). The CDR3 contains 17 residues. Germline trimming cut 5 bases from V and 8 bases from J; bases unmatched to any gene: 18. Findings and caveats of the study: Donor CMV infection status was unknown, possibly confounding age-related changes in expanded clonotypes. Long-lived donors had more naive CD4+ cells and higher diversity than aged donors. Estimates based on one million T cells were treated as lower bounds.

A word on this clonotype: Its specificity is unknown.

Sample-barcoded 5' priming and a J-beta primer mix drove a second PCR of about 6 to 12 cycles. TCRdb re-analysed the 5' RACE reads in MiXCR, keeping a single row per CDR3 protein. Among 1.5 million to 2 million distinct CDR3 sequences, around 36% were seen once, and the ten largest hold over 9%. Sequences were obtained from blood. V usage is TRBV27 and J usage is TRBJ2-3; 8 nucleotides match TRBD2. This TCR was recovered from a woman younger than 45 in good health. CDR3 in DNA: TGTGCCAGCAGTGCCTTTTCGGGCGGGAGGATAGCAGGTACGCAGTATTTT. Translated: CASSAFSGGRIAGTQYF.